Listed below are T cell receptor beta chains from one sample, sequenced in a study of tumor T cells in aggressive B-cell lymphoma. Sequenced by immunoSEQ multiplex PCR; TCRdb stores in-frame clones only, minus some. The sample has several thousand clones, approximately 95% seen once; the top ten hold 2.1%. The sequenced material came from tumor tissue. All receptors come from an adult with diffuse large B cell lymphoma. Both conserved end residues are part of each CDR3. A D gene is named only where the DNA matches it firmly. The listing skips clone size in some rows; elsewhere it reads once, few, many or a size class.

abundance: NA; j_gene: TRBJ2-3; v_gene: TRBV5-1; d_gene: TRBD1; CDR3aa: CARLDRDSSTDTQYF; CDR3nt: TGCGCCAGATTAGATAGGGACAGCAGCACAGATACGCAGTATTTT
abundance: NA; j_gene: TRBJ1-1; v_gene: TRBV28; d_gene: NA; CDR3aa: CASSFPGTEAFF; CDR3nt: TGTGCCAGCAGTTTTCCCGGCACTGAAGCTTTCTTT
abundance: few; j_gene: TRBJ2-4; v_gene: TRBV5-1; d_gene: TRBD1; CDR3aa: CASSLETGKNIQYF; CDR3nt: TGCGCCAGCAGCTTGGAGACAGGGAAAAACATTCAGTACTTC
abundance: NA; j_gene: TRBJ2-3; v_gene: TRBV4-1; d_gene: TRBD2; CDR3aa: CASSRRTSGSSDTQYF; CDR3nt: TGCGCCAGCAGCCGCCGGACTAGCGGGAGCTCAGATACGCAGTATTTT
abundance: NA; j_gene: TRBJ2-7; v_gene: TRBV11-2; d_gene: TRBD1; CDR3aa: CASSLAGTGAYEQYF; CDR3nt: TGTGCCAGCAGCTTAGCCGGGACAGGGGCCTACGAGCAGTACTTC
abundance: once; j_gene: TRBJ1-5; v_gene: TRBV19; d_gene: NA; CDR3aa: CASTPLQGDQPQHF; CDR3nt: TGTGCCAGTACCCCCCTTCAGGGCGATCAGCCCCAGCATTTT
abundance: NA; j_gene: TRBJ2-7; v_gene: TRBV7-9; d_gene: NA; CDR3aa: CASSFIYEQYF; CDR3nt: TGTGCCAGCAGCTTTATTTACGAGCAGTACTTC
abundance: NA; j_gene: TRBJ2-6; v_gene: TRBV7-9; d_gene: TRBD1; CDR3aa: CASSQKADRGVSGANVLTF; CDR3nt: TGTGCCAGCAGCCAAAAGGCTGACAGGGGGGTCTCTGGGGCCAACGTCCTGACTTTC
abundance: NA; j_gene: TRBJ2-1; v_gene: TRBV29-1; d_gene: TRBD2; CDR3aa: CSVESGTSVISEQFF; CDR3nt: TGCAGCGTTGAATCCGGGACTAGCGTTATCAGTGAGCAGTTCTTC
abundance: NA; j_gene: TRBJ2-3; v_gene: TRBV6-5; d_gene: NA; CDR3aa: CASRESTDTQYF; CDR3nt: TGTGCCAGCAGAGAGAGCACAGATACGCAGTATTTT
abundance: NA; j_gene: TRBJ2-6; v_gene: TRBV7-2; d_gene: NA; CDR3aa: CASSLALSGANVLTF; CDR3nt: TGTGCCAGCAGCTTAGCCCTCTCTGGGGCCAACGTCCTGACTTTC
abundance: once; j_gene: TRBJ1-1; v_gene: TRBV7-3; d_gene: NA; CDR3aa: CASSPRGGMKAFF; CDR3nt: TGTGCCAGCAGCCCCCGGGGGGGGATGAAAGCTTTCTTT
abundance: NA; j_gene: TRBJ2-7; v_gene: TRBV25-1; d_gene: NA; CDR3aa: CASSEYEDSYEQYF; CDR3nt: TGTGCCAGCAGTGAATATGAGGACAGCTACGAGCAGTACTTC
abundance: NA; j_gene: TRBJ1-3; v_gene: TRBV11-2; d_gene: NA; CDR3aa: CASSQMGEKGAGNTIYF; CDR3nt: TGTGCCAGCAGCCAGATGGGGGAAAAGGGGGCTGGAAACACCATATATTTT
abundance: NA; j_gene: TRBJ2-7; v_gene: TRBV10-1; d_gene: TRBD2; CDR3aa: CASSEASGPYEQYF; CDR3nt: TGCGCCAGCAGTGAGGCTAGCGGCCCCTACGAGCAGTACTTC
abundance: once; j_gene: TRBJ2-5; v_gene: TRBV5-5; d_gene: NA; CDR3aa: CASSRYEVQETQYF; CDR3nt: TGTGCCAGCAGCCGCTACGAGGTACAAGAGACCCAGTACTTC
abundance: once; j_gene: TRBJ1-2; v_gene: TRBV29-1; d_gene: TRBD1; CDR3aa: CSVRGTDGYTF; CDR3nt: TGCAGCGTTCGAGGGACAGACGGCTACACCTTC
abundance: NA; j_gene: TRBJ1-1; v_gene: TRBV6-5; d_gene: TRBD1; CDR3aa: CASSRTGNTEAFF; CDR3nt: TGTGCCAGCAGTCGGACAGGGAACACTGAAGCTTTCTTT
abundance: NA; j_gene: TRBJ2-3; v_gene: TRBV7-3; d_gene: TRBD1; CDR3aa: CASSLGTGLPDTQYF; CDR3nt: TGTGCCAGCAGCTTAGGGACAGGGCTGCCAGATACGCAGTATTTT
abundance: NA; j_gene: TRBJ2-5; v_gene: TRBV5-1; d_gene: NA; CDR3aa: CASSQAETQYF; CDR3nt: TGCGCCAGCAGCCAAGCCGAGACCCAGTACTTC
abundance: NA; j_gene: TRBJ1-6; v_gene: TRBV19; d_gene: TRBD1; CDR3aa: CASSVGGQGNNSPLHF; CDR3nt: TGTGCCAGTAGTGTCGGGGGACAGGGGAATAATTCACCCCTCCACTTT
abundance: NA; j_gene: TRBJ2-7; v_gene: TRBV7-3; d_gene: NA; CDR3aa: CASSLTGTAGAEQYF; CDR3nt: TGTGCCAGCAGCTTAACGGGGACAGCGGGAGCCGAGCAATACTTC
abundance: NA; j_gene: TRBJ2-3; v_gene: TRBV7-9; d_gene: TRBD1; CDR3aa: CASSPQGSPTDTQYF; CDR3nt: TGTGCCAGCAGCCCACAGGGGTCCCCCACAGATACGCAGTATTTT
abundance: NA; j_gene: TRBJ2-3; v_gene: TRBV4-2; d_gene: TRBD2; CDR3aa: CASSPQAGAGTDTQYF; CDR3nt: TGTGCCAGCAGCCCCCAAGCGGGAGCGGGCACAGATACGCAGTATTTT
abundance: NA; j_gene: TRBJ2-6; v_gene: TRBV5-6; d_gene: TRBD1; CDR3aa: CASSSSGTASGANVLTF; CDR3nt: TGTGCCAGCAGCTCCTCCGGGACAGCCTCTGGGGCCAACGTCCTGACTTTC
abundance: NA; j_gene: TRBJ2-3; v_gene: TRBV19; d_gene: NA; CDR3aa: CASNPQWFTDTQYF; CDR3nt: TGTGCCAGTAATCCACAGTGGTTCACAGATACGCAGTATTTT
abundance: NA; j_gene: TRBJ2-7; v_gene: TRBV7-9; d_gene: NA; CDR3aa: CASSLGSGSGEQYF; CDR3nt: TGTGCCAGCAGCTTAGGGTCCGGGAGCGGCGAGCAGTACTTC
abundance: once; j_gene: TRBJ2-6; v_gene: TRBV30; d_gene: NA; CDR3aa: CAWSGQLQRFSGANVLTF; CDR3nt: TGTGCCTGGAGCGGGCAGCTACAGCGGTTCTCTGGGGCCAACGTCCTGACTTTC
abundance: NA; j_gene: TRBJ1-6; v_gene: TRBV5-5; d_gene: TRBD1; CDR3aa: CASSLAGGPWPLHF; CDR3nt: TGTGCCAGCAGCTTGGCAGGGGGCCCCTGGCCCCTCCACTTT
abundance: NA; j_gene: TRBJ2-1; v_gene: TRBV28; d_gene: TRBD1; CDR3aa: CASSQTPDRDWDEQFF; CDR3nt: TGTGCCAGCAGCCAAACCCCCGACAGGGATTGGGATGAACAGTTCTTC
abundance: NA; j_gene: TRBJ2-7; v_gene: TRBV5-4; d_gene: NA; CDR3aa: CASSLGALSSYEQYF; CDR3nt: TGTGCCAGCAGCTTGGGAGCCCTGAGCTCCTACGAGCAGTACTTC
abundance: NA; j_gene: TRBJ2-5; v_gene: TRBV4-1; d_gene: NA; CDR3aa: CASSSTGLVETQYF; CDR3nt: TGCGCCAGCAGCTCGACAGGATTGGTTGAGACCCAGTACTTC
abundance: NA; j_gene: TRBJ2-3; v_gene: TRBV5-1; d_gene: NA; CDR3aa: CASSFRGSGTDTQYF; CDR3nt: TGCGCCAGCAGCTTCAGAGGGAGCGGCACAGATACGCAATATTTT
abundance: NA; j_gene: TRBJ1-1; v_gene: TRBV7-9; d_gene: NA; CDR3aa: CASSPFEGTGTEAFF; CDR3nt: TGTGCCAGCAGCCCGTTCGAGGGTACGGGCACTGAAGCTTTCTTT
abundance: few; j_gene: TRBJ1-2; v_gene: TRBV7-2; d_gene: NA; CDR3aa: CASSLEQDSYYGYTF; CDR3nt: TGTGCCAGCAGCTTAGAACAGGATTCCTACTATGGCTACACCTTC
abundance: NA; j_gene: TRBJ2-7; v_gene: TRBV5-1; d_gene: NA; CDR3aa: CASSEAPRTGNEQYF; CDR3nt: TGCGCCAGCAGCGAGGCCCCCCGTACAGGGAACGAGCAGTACTTC
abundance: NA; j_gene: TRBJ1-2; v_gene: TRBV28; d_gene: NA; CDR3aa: CASSTTGISYGYTF; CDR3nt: TGTGCCAGCAGTACGACAGGAATTTCTTATGGCTACACCTTC
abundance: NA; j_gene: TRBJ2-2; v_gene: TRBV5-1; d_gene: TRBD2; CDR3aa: CASSLTSGRAGELFF; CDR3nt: TGCGCCAGCAGCCTTACTAGCGGGAGAGCCGGGGAGCTGTTTTTT
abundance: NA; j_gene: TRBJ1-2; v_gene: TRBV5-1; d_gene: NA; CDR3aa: CASSPEANYGYTF; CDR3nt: TGCGCCAGCAGCCCCGAGGCCAACTATGGCTACACCTTC
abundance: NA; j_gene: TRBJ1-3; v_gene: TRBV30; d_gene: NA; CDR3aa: CAWSVGGLSGNTIYF; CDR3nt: TGTGCCTGGAGTGTAGGAGGGCTGTCTGGAAACACCATATATTTT
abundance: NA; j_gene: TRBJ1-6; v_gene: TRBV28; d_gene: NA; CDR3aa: CASRRDRNSPLHF; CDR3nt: TGTGCCAGCAGGCGCGACAGAAATTCACCCCTCCACTTT
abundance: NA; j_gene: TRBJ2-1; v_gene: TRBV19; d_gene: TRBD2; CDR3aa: CASSRSAGINNEQFF; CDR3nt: TGTGCCAGTAGTAGGTCAGCGGGGATAAACAATGAGCAGTTCTTC
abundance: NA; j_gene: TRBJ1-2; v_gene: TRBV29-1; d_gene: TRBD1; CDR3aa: CSAKGAYYGYTF; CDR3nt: TGCAGCGCCAAGGGGGCCTACTATGGCTACACCTTC
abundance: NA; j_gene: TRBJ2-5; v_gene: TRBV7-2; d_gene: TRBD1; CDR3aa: CASSFTGEIQYF; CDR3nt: TGTGCCAGCAGCTTTACAGGGGAGATCCAGTACTTC
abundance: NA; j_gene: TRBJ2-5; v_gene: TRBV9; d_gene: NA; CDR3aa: CASSVAQGEETQYF; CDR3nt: TGTGCCAGCAGCGTAGCACAGGGAGAAGAGACCCAGTACTTC
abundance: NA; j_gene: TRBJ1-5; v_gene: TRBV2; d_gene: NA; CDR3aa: CASSEDRASNQPQHF; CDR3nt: TGTGCCAGCAGTGAAGACAGGGCCAGCAATCAGCCCCAGCATTTT
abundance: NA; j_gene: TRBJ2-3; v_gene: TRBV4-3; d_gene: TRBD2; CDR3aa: CASSLGRGSTDTQYF; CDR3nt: TGCGCCAGCAGCCTTGGGAGGGGTAGCACAGATACGCAGTATTTT
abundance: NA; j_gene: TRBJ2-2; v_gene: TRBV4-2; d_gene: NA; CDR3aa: CASSGVNTGELFF; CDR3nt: TGTGCCAGTAGCGGAGTGAACACCGGGGAGCTGTTTTTT
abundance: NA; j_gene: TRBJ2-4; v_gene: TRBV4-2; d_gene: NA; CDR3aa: CASSQAAVAKNIQYF; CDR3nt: TGTGCCAGCAGCCAGGCAGCGGTTGCCAAAAACATTCAGTACTTC
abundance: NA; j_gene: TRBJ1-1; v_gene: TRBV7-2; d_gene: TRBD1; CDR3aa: CASSSPGTGNWYTEAFF; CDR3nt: TGTGCCAGCAGCTCCCCCGGGACAGGTAATTGGTACACTGAAGCTTTCTTT
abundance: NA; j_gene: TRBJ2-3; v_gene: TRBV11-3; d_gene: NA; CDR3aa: CASSPTDTQYF; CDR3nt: TGTGCCAGCAGCCCGACAGATACGCAGTATTTT
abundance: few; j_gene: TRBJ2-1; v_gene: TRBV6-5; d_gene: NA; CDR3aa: CASSSRVAVSYNEQFF; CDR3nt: TGTGCCAGCAGTTCTCGGGTGGCGGTCTCCTACAATGAGCAGTTCTTC
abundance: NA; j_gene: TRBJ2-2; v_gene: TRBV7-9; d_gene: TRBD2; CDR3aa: CASSQGTRTGELFF; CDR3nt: TGTGCCAGCAGCCAAGGGACTAGGACCGGGGAGCTGTTTTTT
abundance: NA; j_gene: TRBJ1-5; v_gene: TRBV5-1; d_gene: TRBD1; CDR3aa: CASSSGTGANQPQHF; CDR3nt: TGCGCCAGCAGCTCCGGGACAGGGGCCAATCAGCCCCAGCATTTT
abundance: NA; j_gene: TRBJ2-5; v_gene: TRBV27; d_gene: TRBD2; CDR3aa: CASSLYPAGGETQYF; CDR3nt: TGTGCCAGCAGTTTATATCCGGCGGGAGGGGAGACCCAGTACTTC
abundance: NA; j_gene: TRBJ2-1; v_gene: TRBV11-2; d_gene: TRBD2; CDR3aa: CASSLTGGINEQFF; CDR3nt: TGTGCCAGCAGCTTAACGGGAGGTATTAATGAGCAGTTCTTC
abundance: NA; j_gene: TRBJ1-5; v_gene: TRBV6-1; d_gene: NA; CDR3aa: CASSEDAGRGQPQHF; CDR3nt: TGTGCCAGCAGTGAAGATGCAGGAAGGGGTCAGCCCCAGCATTTT
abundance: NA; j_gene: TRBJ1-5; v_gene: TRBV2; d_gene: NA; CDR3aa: CASSEGPPTGNDQPQHF; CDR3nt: TGTGCCAGCAGTGAAGGCCCCCCCACAGGGAACGATCAGCCCCAGCATTTT
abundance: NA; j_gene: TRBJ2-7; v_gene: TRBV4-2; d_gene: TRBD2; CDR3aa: CASSQDRASGYEQYF; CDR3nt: TGTGCCAGCAGCCAAGATCGGGCTAGCGGGTACGAGCAGTACTTC